Sequencing of this T cell receptor (beta chain) was carried out in a study of cytomegalovirus exposure and HLA in healthy donors. Background on the study: Among about 179 million T cells, an earlier analysis found roughly 100 million unique TCR beta sequences.

The PCR made use of 60 Vbeta and 13 Jbeta primers. Assay used: immunoSEQ multiplex PCR; TCRdb lists only in-frame clones, some missing. The sample has about 190,000 clones; around 80% are singletons. Study-level findings and limits: Later analysis demonstrated an association between a missense DCLRE1C variant and TCR beta V- and J-gene trimming.

Turning to this clone: Its antigen remains unknown.

Germline CDR1 is GTSNPN and CDR2 is SVGIG (reference sequence). Deletions cut 5 bases from V and 1 base from J, with 19 bases between. The length of the CDR3 is 16 residues. Sequenced material: PBMCs. The chain carries TRBV30 and TRBJ2-3, with a tentative D call TRBD1 (6 bases). This sequence was found in a woman under 30 in good health and CMV-seronegative. The CDR3 DNA follows: TGTGCCTGGGGCCGGGACACCAACCTGGGCACAGATACGCAGTATTTT. This gives the protein CAWGRDTNLGTDTQYF.